The 14 T cell receptor beta chains below all came from one sample that was sequenced in a study of Graves' ophthalmopathy and Graves' hyperthyroidism. Amplification of TCR beta CDR3 regions used RNA transcripts. After a first-round RT-PCR with HTBI primers, a second-round multiplex PCR was run. TCRdb recomputed calls from the multiplex PCR reads with MiXCR, one row per CDR3 protein. This sample has 400,000 to 450,000 distinct CDR3 sequences; more than 20% occur once, and the top ten carry around 3.2%. The sample consisted of peripheral blood. The receptors were gathered from a woman under 30 with stable Graves' hyperthyroidism.

The V call is TRBV28, the J call TRBJ1-5; possible D gene TRBD1, 5 bases. The germline V gene encodes CDR1 MDHEN and CDR2 SYDVKM. The V end lost 6 bases, the J end lost 1 base, and 10 bases lay between the germline ends. The CDR3 runs to 14 residues. As DNA, the CDR3 is TGTGCCAGCAGGTCGGGGGGAAGCAATCAGCCCCAGCATTTT. It specifies CASRSGGSNQPQHF.

This clonotype was seen many times. This chain connects TRBV30 to TRBJ2-7; the D is unclear. This CDR3 contains 11 residues. Per germline, CDR1 GTSNPN and CDR2 SVGIG (reference sequence). V was trimmed by 3 bases and J by 2 bases, leaving 5 bases between them. CDR3 sequence reads: CAWSTTYEQYF. CDR3 nucleotide sequence: TGTGCCTGGAGCACAACCTACGAGCAGTACTTC.

This rearrangement joins TRBV28 to TRBJ2-2; D ambiguous. CDR1 is MDHEN, CDR2 SYDVKM, per germline. The CDR3 runs 15 residues. V lost 3 bases and J 4 bases, leaving 12 bases between the germline ends. CDR3 DNA sequence: TGTGCCAGCAGTTTGTCCGATTTGGGCACCGGGGAGCTGTTTTTT. Translated, it gives CASSLSDLGTGELFF.

This clonotype turned up a few times. The V and J genes are TRBV6-1 and TRBJ1-5, with D tentatively TRBD1 (6 bases). Germline CDR1 MNHNS, CDR2 SASEGT. The CDR3 totals 16 residues. The V end lost 6 bases, the J end lost 6 bases, and 21 bases lay between the germline ends. CDR3 sequence: CASRGGIDRRGQPQHF. CDR3 nucleotide sequence: TGTGCCAGCAGGGGGGGGATAGACAGGAGGGGTCAGCCCCAGCATTTT.

Regarding this clonotype: Just one base apart from a much larger clone, this may be a read error. This chain links TRBV6-5 with TRBJ1-5; unclear D gene. Germline values: CDR1 MNHEY, CDR2 SVGAGI. The CDR3 loop spans 16 amino acids. V shed 4 bases and J shed 0 bases, with 13 bases lying between them. Here the CDR3 reads CASSFRRTYSNQPQHF. The CDR3 bases are TGTGCCAGCAGTTTCAGACGGACTTATAGCAATCAGCCCCAGCATTTT.

This clonotype was found a few times. The conserved phenylalanine or tryptophan is not found at the CDR3 terminus, so this likely reflects a read error. The chain employs TRBV9 and TRBJ1-2; TRBD1 matches 9 bases. The V segment lost 3 bases and the J segment 8 bases; nucleotides outside the gene matches: 8. The CDR3 covers 14 residues. Germline V gene sequence: CDR1 SGDLS, CDR2 YYNGEE. The CDR3 loop reads CASSAGQGFLGYTS. CDR3 sequence (DNA): TGTGCCAGCAGCGCGGGACAGGGTTTTTTAGGCTACACCTCC.

This clonotype was seen repeatedly, ten times or more. The chain carries TRBV6-5 and TRBJ2-6; D is perhaps TRBD1 (6 bases). V lost 2 bases to trimming and J lost 0 bases, with 8 bases between them. Germline V gene sequence: CDR1 MNHEY, CDR2 SVGAGI. This CDR3 region has 16 residues. The CDR3 protein is CASSYTTGSGANVLTF. The CDR3 nucleotides read TGTGCCAGCAGTTACACGACAGGCTCTGGGGCCAACGTCCTGACTTTC.

This clonotype was observed many times. The J gene is TRBJ1-1, the V gene TRBV2, with D perhaps TRBD1 (6 bases). The CDR3 length is 15 residues. Germline-derived CDR1 and CDR2 are SNHLY and FYNNEI. V lost 6 bases and J lost 10, with 24 bases in between. The CDR3 DNA sequence: TGTGCCAGCAGCGACCCTCGACGGGGGCCCAGTGGAGCTTTCTTT. This translates into CASSDPRRGPSGAFF.

This clonotype was found many times. The rearrangement links TRBV18 to TRBJ1-5; D unresolved. This CDR3 is built from 14 residues. Germline loops: CDR1 KGHSH, CDR2 LQKENI. The V end lost 1 base, the J end lost 6 bases, and 10 bases lay between the germline ends. CDR3 nucleotides: TGTGCCAGCTCACCACTCGAAGAGAGTCAGCCCCAGCATTTT. Its translation is CASSPLEESQPQHF.

Turning to this clonotype: Being one base from a much bigger clone, this may be a read error. Because it lacks the conserved phenylalanine or tryptophan at the end, this CDR3 is likely a read error. The genes are TRBV3-1 and TRBJ2-2; 8 nucleotides line up with TRBD1. Germline V lookup: CDR1 LGHDT, CDR2 YNNKEL (reference sequence). The CDR3 totals 13 residues. V shed 4 bases, J shed 6 bases, and the junction held 1 base outside the gene matches. The CDR3 spells CASSRQGPGELFL. CDR3 bases: TGTGCCAGCAGCCGACAGGGGCCCGGGGAGCTGTTTTTG.

This clonotype was recorded many times. V usage is TRBV12-3 or TRBV12-4 and J usage is TRBJ1-1; D gene uncertain. V was pared by 6 bases and J by 6 bases, with 11 bases between. The CDR3 covers 12 residues. CDR3 region: CASRPPLAEAFF. DNA for the CDR3: TGTGCCAGCAGACCACCGTTAGCTGAAGCTTTCTTT.

This clonotype occurred many times. The junction differs from germline at one of its ends, possibly a read error. This chain joins TRBV28 and TRBJ2-4, with unresolved D. Germline CDR1 is MDHEN and CDR2 is SYDVKM. This CDR3 is built from 17 residues. CDR3 sequence (DNA): TGTGCCAGCAGTTCCGTCATAGGGCAGGATGCCAAAAACATTAAGTACTTC. It codes for CASSSVIGQDAKNIKYF.

V is TRBV7-9 and J is TRBJ1-1; 9 nucleotides line up with TRBD1. Germline loops: CDR1 SEHNR, CDR2 FQNEAQ (reference sequence). V trimming: 5 bases; J trimming: 5 bases; junction bases outside the gene matches: 9. This CDR3 has 15 residues. The CDR3 loop is CASSRTTGGKTEAFF. DNA for the CDR3: TGTGCCAGCAGCCGAACGACAGGGGGAAAAACTGAAGCTTTCTTT.

This clonotype has at least ten counts. The genes are TRBV6-1 and TRBJ2-3; 9 bases map to TRBD1. Germline V gene sequence: CDR1 MNHNS, CDR2 SASEGT. The CDR3 spans 15 residues. V gave up 4 bases and J gave up 1 base; unmatched junction bases: 3. As DNA, the CDR3 is TGTGCCAGCAGTGGACAGGGGGAAGGCACAGATACGCAGTATTTT. Its protein is CASSGQGEGTDTQYF.